This TCR beta chain was observed in a study of blood T cell repertoires in COVID-19 (TCRdb year 2020). Regarding the study in general: The collaborator samples originated in the United States, Italy and Spain and spanned the acute and convalescent phases of COVID-19. The material from the prospective study consisted of cDNA or gDNA derived from T cells, B-cell-depleted T cells, or PBMCs. The dataset comprised deeply sampled blood TCRbeta repertoires from subjects exposed to, actively infected with, or recovered from COVID-19. The repertoires were released in a freely available public database meant as a resource for research on the immune response to SARS-CoV-2. Samples were obtained from the ongoing ImmuneRACE study (first 160 participants) and from some 1,300 subjects provided by 6 global collaborators. The sample metadata nearly always contained a de-identified subject ID, COVID-19 status, age in years and sex. HLA class I and class II types, where available, came from metadata supplied by the sample provider rather than from assay-based typing. Paper-wide results and their limitations: Clinical and demographic metadata were provided uncurated, with the amount varying by source and participant.

In Seattle, one collaborating source enrolled patients while the infection was active and tracked those patients longitudinally over the course of disease. The collaborating institutions used their own protocols to collect whole blood in K2EDTA tubes. For TCRbeta analysis, collaborators shipped samples as frozen whole blood, isolated PBMCs, or DNA extracted from either of those sample types. As regards this clone: Its recognized antigen is unknown. Within one base of it there is no much larger clone, and no base qualities were kept.

Trimming takes 0 bases off V and 7 bases off J; junction bases not matched to a gene: 11. The CDR3 goes from the cysteine to the phenylalanine over 17 residues. Of the read, only the CDR3 DNA is kept; its 51 bases are in frame from base 1. The germline V gene (reference sequence) provides CDR1 WNHNN and CDR2 SYGVQD. The immunoSEQ Assay, a bias-controlled multiplex PCR, was used to amplify TCRbeta CDR3 regions from genomic DNA. As for how the authors treated the data: The number of nucleated cells in each sample was estimated by amplification of reference gene primers within the assay. Sequence reads were collapsed and filtered to measure the absolute abundance of every unique TCRbeta CDR3 rearrangement. For each sample, productive Simpson clonality was calculated by taking the square root of Simpson's diversity index across productive rearrangements. Drawn from immuneACCESS, this table holds only the in-frame rearrangements with V and J called that TCRdb kept. Clones are partly lost; checked studies trace under half to an unresolved V gene and leave the rest unexplained. The D gene and trimming were derived from the DNA, and the V and J assignments and clone size from that table. The table for this sample lists around 470,000 clones; 85% to 90% of them were counted only once. The ten largest clones take up approximately 0.9% of the sample.

Here the chain combines TRBV10-1 and TRBJ2-7; a stretch of 11 junction bases matches TRBD2. The receptor's source is a man between 18 and 35 years old with COVID-19, enrolled during active disease. Sequenced material: peripheral blood. The CDR3 loop reads CASSESPTSGSQGEQYF. The nucleotide sequence reads TGCGCCAGCAGTGAGTCACCAACTAGCGGGAGTCAGGGAGAGCAGTACTTC.